The TCR beta chain under discussion was sequenced for a study of T cells in Graves' hyperthyroidism and ophthalmopathy. Study results and limitations: In validation, the model predicted ophthalmopathy. These predictions came a median roughly 7.1 months before onset. Stable hyperthyroidism and ophthalmopathy were separated using 13 V-J signatures.

Subjects aged 18 to 65 presented with newly diagnosed hyperthyroidism of less than 2 months' duration. The CDR3 loop spans 14 amino acids. The germline gives CDR1 ENHRY, CDR2 SYGVKD. As concerns this clonotype: No antigen is known for it. At one boundary the junction diverges from the germline segment, which might be a read error.

It was RNA transcripts that yielded the amplified TCR beta CDR3 regions. An initial round of RT-PCR targeting the TCR CDR3 relied on the HTBI primer set. TCRdb used MiXCR to reprocess the multiplex PCR reads, holding one entry per CDR3 protein. The sample records over 700,000 distinct CDR3 sequences, under 45% being singletons. J is TRBJ2-7 and V is TRBV10-3, with D possibly TRBD1 on 7 matching bases. The TCR sequence derives from a woman between 35 and 50 years old with Graves' hyperthyroidism. Specimen: blood. CDR3 region: CASKSGGGSYEQHF. The CDR3 DNA reads TGTGCCAGCAAATCTGGAGGGGGCTCCTACGAGCAGCACTTC.